This entry lists 16 T cell receptor beta chains sequenced from one sample in a study of immune evolution from preneoplasia to lung adenocarcinoma. Only in-frame clones appear in the TCRdb table, and some are missing; sequencing was by immunoSEQ multiplex PCR. This sample has some 15,000 clones; roughly 80% occur once, and the top ten carry 4.2%. Sequenced input: FFPE minimally invasive lung adenocarcinoma tissue. The source is a person aged 65 to 79 with lung adenocarcinoma.

The V call is TRBV27, the J call TRBJ1-1; maybe TRBD1 (5 bases). Germline-derived CDR1 and CDR2 are MNHEY and SMNVEV (reference sequence). V was cut by 6 bases and J by 4 bases, with 12 bases left in between. The CDR3 is made up of 13 amino acids. Here the CDR3 DNA reads TGTGCCAGCAGAAATTTGCAGGGCACTGAAGCTTTCTTT. Its translation is CASRNLQGTEAFF.

The chain combines TRBV6-5 with TRBJ1-4; D not certain. The V gene's germline CDR1 is MNHEY and CDR2 SVGAGI. V was clipped by 3 bases and J by 8 bases, with 13 bases between them. The CDR3 loop spans 14 amino acids. The DNA for the CDR3 is TGTGCCAGCAGTTATCTCTTTAGAAGCGAAAAACTGTTTTTT. It codes for CASSYLFRSEKLFF.

This clone showed up just once. The J gene is TRBJ2-1, the V gene TRBV4-1, with 8 bases that match TRBD2. The CDR3 has 14 amino acids. V dropped 1 base and J dropped 4; count of bases not matched to a gene: 0. In germline, CDR1 is MGHRA, CDR2 YSYEKL. CDR3 amino acids: CASSQGLAYNEQFF. The CDR3 DNA reads TGCGCCAGCAGCCAAGGACTAGCGTACAATGAGCAGTTCTTC.

The DNA for the CDR3 is TGTGCCAGCTCGGCCGGGACAGGGGTCTACTACGAGCAGTACTTC. Protein sequence: CASSAGTGVYYEQYF. This chain joins TRBV18 and TRBJ2-7; 10 positions agree with TRBD1. Germline CDR1 reads KGHSH; CDR2 reads LQKENI. This CDR3 has 15 residues. Unmatched junction bases numbered 8, after V lost 6 bases and J lost 3 bases. The complete variable domain, with remaining parts taken from reference TRBV18 and TRBJ2-7, reads NAGVMQNPRHLVRRRGQEARLRCSPMKGHSHVYWYRQLPEEGLKFMVYLQKENIIDESGMPKERFSAEFPKEGPSILRIQQVVRGDSAAYFCASSAGTGVYYEQYFGPGTRLTVT.

This sequence joins TRBV11-2 and TRBJ2-5; TRBD2 aligns across 9 bases. Losses at the gene ends were 3 bases for V and 0 bases for J; bases not matched to a gene: 5. The germline gives CDR1 SGHAT, CDR2 FQNNGV. This CDR3 has 16 amino acids. The CDR3 nucleotides are TGTGCCAGCAGCTTTGGGACTAGCAGAAACCAAGAGACCCAGTACTTC. This translates into CASSFGTSRNQETQYF. Variable domain in full (rest from reference TRBV11-2 and TRBJ2-5): EAGVAQSPRYKIIEKRQSVAFWCNPISGHATLYWYQQILGQGPKLLIQFQNNGVVDDSQLPKDRFSAERLKGVDSTLKIQPAKLEDSAVYLCASSFGTSRNQETQYFGPGTRLLVL.

CDR3 in amino acids: CASTFSGQGGEQYF. The DNA for the CDR3 is TGTGCCAGCACATTCTCGGGACAGGGAGGCGAGCAGTACTTC. V usage is TRBV28 and J usage is TRBJ2-7, with 9 bases matching TRBD1. The CDR3 has 14 residues. The V gene end was trimmed by 7 bases and the J gene end by 6 bases; junction bases not matched to a gene: 10. Germline lookup yields CDR1 MDHEN and CDR2 SYDVKM.

This clone is a singleton in its sample. The rearrangement uses TRBV7-9 and TRBJ2-3; possibly TRBD1 for D (6 bases). Germline-derived CDR1 and CDR2 are SEHNR and FQNEAQ (reference sequence). V was cut by 2 bases and J by 4 bases, with 13 bases left in between. This CDR3 comprises 15 residues. The CDR3 loop is CASSLLEKGADTQYF. The CDR3 DNA reads as TGTGCCAGCAGCTTACTAGAGAAGGGGGCAGATACGCAGTATTTT.

With regard to this clone: The DNA is omitted, as the CDR3 cannot be located on it reliably, and the CDR3 follows TCRdb's listing. V gene TRBV28 combines with J gene TRBJ1-2; the DNA was not used to check the table's D call, TRBD1. Germline CDR1 reads MDHEN; CDR2 reads SYDVKM. The CDR3 is 14 amino acids long, termini counted. CDR3 protein: CASSLFGQGYGYTF.

The chain combines TRBV28 with TRBJ1-3, with TRBD1 as a possible D gene (5 bases). The CDR3 covers 16 residues. Germline V gives CDR1 MDHEN, CDR2 SYDVKM. V was pared by 4 bases and J by 1 base, with 14 bases between. As DNA, the CDR3 is TGTGCCAGCAGTTCGGAACAGGCGCATTCTGGAAACACCATATATTTT. Amino acids: CASSSEQAHSGNTIYF.

This clone occurred once. The chain recombines TRBV7-3 with TRBJ2-7; TRBD1 is a possible D gene (6 bases). The germline V and J ends were trimmed by 5 bases and 5 bases, with 22 bases remaining between them. The CDR3 spans 16 residues. Germline V gene data show CDR1 as SGHTA and CDR2 as FQGTGA. This CDR3 reads CASSPTLPTGPNEQYF. CDR3 in DNA: TGTGCCAGCAGCCCCACCCTTCCAACAGGGCCCAACGAGCAGTACTTC.

The rearrangement links TRBV4-1 to TRBJ2-5; D is perhaps TRBD1 (7 bases). Trimming stripped 0 bases from V and 7 bases from J, with 9 bases between. The CDR3 spans 13 residues. Looked up from germline, CDR1 is MGHRA and CDR2 is YSYEKL. The CDR3 loop reads CASSQEEGATQYF. For the CDR3, the DNA is TGCGCCAGCAGCCAAGAGGAGGGGGCGACCCAGTACTTC.

V and J are TRBV6-5 and TRBJ1-5, with D maybe TRBD1 (6 bases). The CDR3 loop spans 14 amino acids. V lost 6 bases, J lost 0 bases, and 9 bases lay in between. Germline V gene data show CDR1 as MNHEY and CDR2 as SVGAGI. CDR3 sequence reads: CASSPDSSNQPQHF. CDR3 in DNA: TGTGCCAGCAGCCCGGACAGTAGCAATCAGCCCCAGCATTTT.

The genes are TRBV30 and TRBJ2-1; D ambiguous. In germline, CDR1 is GTSNPN, CDR2 SVGIG (reference sequence). V lost 4 bases to trimming and J lost 4 bases, with 8 bases between them. The CDR3 has 12 amino acids. Here the CDR3 reads CAWNPSYNEQFF. The CDR3 nucleotides read TGTGCCTGGAATCCTTCGTACAATGAGCAGTTCTTC.

The rearrangement links TRBV28 to TRBJ2-3; D possibly corresponds to TRBD2 (6 bases). CDR1 is MDHEN, CDR2 SYDVKM, per germline. The CDR3 loop spans 15 amino acids. Trimming removed 6 bases at V and 2 bases at J, with 15 bases between. CDR3 nucleotide sequence: TGTGCCAGCAGGAAGGGACGGGGGAACACAGATACGCAGTATTTT. Protein sequence: CASRKGRGNTDTQYF.

The V call is TRBV28, the J call TRBJ1-1; D possibly corresponds to TRBD1 (5 bases). The CDR3 is made up of 14 amino acids. Trimming took 7 bases from V and 4 from J, leaving 16 bases between them. Germline CDR1 reads MDHEN; CDR2 reads SYDVKM. CDR3: CASKEDSFSTEAFF. The CDR3 nucleotides read TGTGCCAGCAAAGAAGACAGTTTTTCCACTGAAGCTTTCTTT.

This clone was seen only once. This rearrangement joins TRBV4-1 to TRBJ1-2; the match to TRBD1 covers 7 bases. Germline V gives CDR1 MGHRA, CDR2 YSYEKL. V was pared by 0 bases and J by 4 bases, with 5 bases of the junction left unmatched. The CDR3 sequence is 15 residues long. The CDR3 DNA is TGCGCCAGCAGCCAAGAGCAAGGGACAGCCTATGGCTACACCTTC. It is translated as CASSQEQGTAYGYTF.